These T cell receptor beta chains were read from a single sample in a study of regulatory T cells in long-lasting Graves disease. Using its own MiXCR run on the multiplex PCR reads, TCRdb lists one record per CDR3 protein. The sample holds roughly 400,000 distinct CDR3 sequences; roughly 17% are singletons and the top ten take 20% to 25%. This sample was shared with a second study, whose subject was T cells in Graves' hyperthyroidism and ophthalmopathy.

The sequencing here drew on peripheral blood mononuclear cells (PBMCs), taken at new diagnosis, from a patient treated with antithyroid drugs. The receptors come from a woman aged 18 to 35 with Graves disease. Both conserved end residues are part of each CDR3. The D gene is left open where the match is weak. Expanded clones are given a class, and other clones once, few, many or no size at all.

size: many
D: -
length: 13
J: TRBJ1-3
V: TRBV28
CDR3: CASSSPARDTIYF
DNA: TGTGCCAGCAGTTCCCCAGCGAGGGACACCATATATTTT

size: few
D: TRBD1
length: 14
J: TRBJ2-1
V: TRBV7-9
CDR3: CASSLGQGLDEQFF
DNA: TGTGCCAGCAGCTTAGGACAGGGTTTGGATGAGCAGTTCTTC

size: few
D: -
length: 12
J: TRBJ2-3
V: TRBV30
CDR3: CAWSEVGDTQYF
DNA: TGTGCCTGGAGTGAGGTTGGGGATACGCAGTATTTT

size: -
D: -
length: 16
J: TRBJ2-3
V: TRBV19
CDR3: CASSLGPKGNADTQYF
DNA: TGTGCCAGTAGTCTGGGACCAAAAGGGAATGCAGATACGCAGTATTTT

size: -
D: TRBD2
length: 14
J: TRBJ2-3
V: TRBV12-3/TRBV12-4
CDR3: CASKSSGRIDTQYF
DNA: TGTGCCAGCAAAAGTAGCGGGAGGATAGATACGCAGTATTTT

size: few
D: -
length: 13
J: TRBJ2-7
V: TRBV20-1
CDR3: CSAIGSTSYEQYF
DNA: TGCAGTGCCATCGGAAGTACCTCCTACGAGCAGTACTTC

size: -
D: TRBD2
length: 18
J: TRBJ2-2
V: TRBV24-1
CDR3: CATSDSTSGRAGTGELFF
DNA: TGTGCCACCAGTGACTCGACTAGCGGGAGGGCCGGAACCGGGGAGCTGTTTTTT

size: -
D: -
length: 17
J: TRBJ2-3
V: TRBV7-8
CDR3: CASDGRGGTSRTDTQYF
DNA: TGTGCCAGCGACGGCCGCGGAGGGACGAGCCGCACAGATACGCAGTATTTT

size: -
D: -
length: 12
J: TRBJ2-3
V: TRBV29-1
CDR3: CTLTDSTDTQYF
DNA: TGCACCCTAACGGACAGCACAGATACGCAGTATTTT

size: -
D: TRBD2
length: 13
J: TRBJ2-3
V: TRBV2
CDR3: CASRLAGLDTQYF
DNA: TGTGCCAGCAGACTAGCGGGACTAGATACGCAGTATTTT

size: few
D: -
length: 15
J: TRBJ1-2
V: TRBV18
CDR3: CASSPVQDLSYGYTF
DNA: TGTGCCAGCTCACCAGTACAGGACCTCTCTTATGGCTACACCTTC

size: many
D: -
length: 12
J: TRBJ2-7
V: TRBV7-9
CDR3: CASSLGVYEQYF
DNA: TGTGCCAGCAGCTTAGGAGTCTACGAGCAGTACTTC

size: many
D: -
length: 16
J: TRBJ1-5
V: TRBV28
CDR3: CASSLFPHDSNQPQHF
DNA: TGTGCCAGCAGTTTATTCCCACACGATAGCAATCAGCCCCAGCATTTT

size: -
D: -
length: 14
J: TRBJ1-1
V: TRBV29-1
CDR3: CSVEGPRVNTEAFF
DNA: TGCAGCGTTGAGGGCCCGCGGGTGAACACTGAAGCTTTCTTT

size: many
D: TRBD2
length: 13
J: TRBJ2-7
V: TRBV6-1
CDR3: CASGLAGVYEQYF
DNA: TGTGCCAGCGGGCTAGCGGGAGTCTACGAGCAGTACTTC

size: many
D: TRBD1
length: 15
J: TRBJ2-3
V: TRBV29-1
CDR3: CSVERDRASTDTQYF
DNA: TGCAGCGTTGAGCGGGACAGGGCTAGCACAGATACGCAGTATTTT

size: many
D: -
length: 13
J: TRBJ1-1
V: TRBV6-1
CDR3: CASSIQGNTEAFF
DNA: TGTGCCAGCAGTATACAGGGGAACACTGAAGCTTTCTTT

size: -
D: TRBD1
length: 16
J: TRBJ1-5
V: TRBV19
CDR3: CASSRPGQPSGQPQHF
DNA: TGTGCCAGTAGTAGACCGGGACAGCCTTCTGGTCAGCCCCAGCATTTT

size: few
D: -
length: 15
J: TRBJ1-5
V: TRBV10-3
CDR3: CAISALTGGDQPQHF
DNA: TGTGCCATCAGTGCCCTGACAGGAGGCGATCAGCCCCAGCATTTT

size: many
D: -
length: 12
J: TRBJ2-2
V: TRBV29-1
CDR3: CSGGSATGELFF
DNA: TGCAGTGGCGGGTCGGCCACCGGGGAGCTGTTTTTT

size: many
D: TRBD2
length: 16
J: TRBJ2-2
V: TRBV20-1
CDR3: CSAREVAGGDTGELFF
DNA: TGCAGTGCTAGAGAGGTAGCGGGAGGCGACACCGGGGAGCTGTTTTTT

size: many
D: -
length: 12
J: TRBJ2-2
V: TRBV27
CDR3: CASSFLTGELFF
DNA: TGTGCCAGCAGCTTTCTCACCGGGGAGCTGTTTTTT

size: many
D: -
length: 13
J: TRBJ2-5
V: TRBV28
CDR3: CASTNRVMKTQYF
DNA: TGTGCCAGCACAAACAGGGTTATGAAGACCCAGTACTTC